The next 4 T cell receptor beta chains were all read from a single sample in a study of shared clonotypes between healthy human individuals. Assay used: immunoSEQ multiplex PCR; TCRdb lists only in-frame clones, some missing. Among 850,000 to 1,200,000 clones listed, around 74% were seen once. What was sequenced was memory CD4+ T cells sorted from blood. Subset here: CD45RA-negative fraction. Receptors originate from a man younger than 30 in good health.

This chain uses TRBV7-9 with TRBJ2-2; a weak D match, TRBD2 (5 bases). This CDR3 has 15 residues. Between the trimmed V and J ends, which lost 5 bases and 2 bases, there was a span of 12 bases. Germline loops: CDR1 SEHNR, CDR2 FQNEAQ (reference sequence). CDR3 sequence reads: CASSEPGKNTGELFF. CDR3 bases: TGTGCCAGCAGCGAACCGGGAAAAAACACCGGGGAGCTGTTTTTT.

The sample holds one count of this clone. J is TRBJ2-7 and V is TRBV12-5; a possible D gene is TRBD2 (6 bases). Trimming removed 6 bases from V and 2 bases from J, with 17 bases in between. Per germline, CDR1 LGHNT and CDR2 FRNRAP. This CDR3 spans 15 amino acids. The CDR3 is CASGQPGTLAYEQYF. CDR3 bases: TGTGCTAGTGGGCAACCCGGGACTTTGGCCTACGAGCAGTACTTC.

The V gene is TRBV7-3, the J gene TRBJ2-2; possible D gene TRBD1, 6 bases. This CDR3 comprises 13 residues. Germline lookup yields CDR1 SGHTA and CDR2 FQGTGA. V lost 3 bases, J lost 6 bases, and 8 bases lay in between. In DNA, the CDR3 is TGTGCCAGCAGCTTCAGGGGAGCCGGGGAGCTGTTTTTT. Translated: CASSFRGAGELFF.

Regarding this clone: This CDR3 is also generated by other DNA sequences in the sample. This chain joins TRBV19 and TRBJ2-1; 10 nucleotides align to TRBD2. The CDR3 is 15 amino acids. Germline CDR1 reads LNHDA; CDR2 reads SQIVND (reference sequence). The V segment lost 6 bases and the J segment 0 bases; nucleotides outside the gene matches: 2. The CDR3 loop is CASSASGSSYNEQFF. The CDR3 DNA follows: TGTGCCAGTAGCGCTAGCGGGAGCTCCTACAATGAGCAGTTCTTC.